The clone carrying this TCR beta chain was seen a few times. Its specificity is not known. CDR1 SQVTM and CDR2 ANQGSEA come from the germline V gene. Trimming removed 8 bases from V and 6 bases from J, with 14 bases in between. This CDR3 comprises 12 residues. Expressed TCRB transcripts were sequenced because the isolated RNA had all been reverse transcribed beforehand. Assay used: immunoSEQ multiplex PCR; TCRdb lists only in-frame clones, some missing. This sample has about 290,000 clones, with under 8.5% found just once. The sample belongs to a study of beta chain features in type 1 diabetes. Study observations and caveats: Naive, central memory and Treg TCRB repertoires appeared more alike in patients than in healthy donors.

Averaging approximately 110 mL, one heparinised blood draw came from each individual donor. CD45RO/CCR7/CD25/CD127/CD95/CD27 staining was used to isolate CD4+ naive, central memory, regulatory and stem cell-like memory cells by sorting. The sequenced material came from central memory CD4+ T cells from blood. The clonotype comes from a woman under 30 in good health. This chain connects TRBV29-1 to TRBJ2-1; tentative D call: TRBD1 (6 bases). CDR3 sequence reads: CSTGPGANEQFF. DNA of the CDR3: TGCAGCACTGGGCCAGGGGCCAATGAGCAGTTCTTC.